These 16 T cell receptor beta chains were sequenced from one sample in a study of control samples from healthy donors and cancer patients. The data were produced by immunoSEQ multiplex PCR, yet TCRdb's version contains in-frame clones alone and is incomplete. Here the sample spans about 160,000 clones, roughly 94% being singletons. Input material: blood. The receptors derive from a middle-aged woman in good health.

This clone was picked up one time. The V gene is TRBV7-2, the J gene TRBJ1-1, with D unclear. V was pared by 0 bases and J by 6 bases, with 8 bases between. Germline loops: CDR1 SGHTA, CDR2 FQGNSA. This CDR3 comprises 13 residues. The CDR3 sequence: CASSLAGSPEAFF. In nucleotides, the CDR3 is TGTGCCAGCAGCTTAGCGGGCAGCCCTGAAGCTTTCTTT.

V and J are TRBV3-1 (or the pseudogene TRBV3-2) and TRBJ2-5; 7 bases are shared with TRBD1. The CDR3 loop spans 15 amino acids. The J segment lost 1 base and the V segment lost 6 bases, leaving 8 bases of the junction unmatched. Germline V gene lookup returns CDR1 LGHDT and CDR2 YNNKEL (reference sequence). As DNA, the CDR3 is TGTGCCAGCAGGCCCAGGGGGAGCAGCCAAGAGACCCAGTACTTC. Residues: CASRPRGSSQETQYF.

The V call is TRBV27, the J call TRBJ2-5; a possible D gene is TRBD2 (6 bases). Germline V CDR1 and CDR2: MNHEY, SMNVEV (reference sequence). Trimming pared 7 bases from V and 3 bases from J, leaving 15 bases between. CDR3 size: 14 residues. As DNA, the CDR3 is TGTGCCAGCAAACCGGGACTTAATAAAGAGACCCAGTACTTC. This encodes CASKPGLNKETQYF.

The J gene is TRBJ2-1, the V gene TRBV29-1; 11 positions match TRBD2. The germline gives CDR1 SQVTM, CDR2 ANQGSEA. V was clipped by 6 bases and J by 14 bases; unmatched bases: 9. The CDR3 is 12 residues long. CDR3 sequence: CSVYRTSGFEFF. The CDR3 DNA reads TGCAGCGTCTATAGGACTAGCGGGTTCGAGTTCTTC.

The V and J genes are TRBV15 and TRBJ1-6; unclear D gene. V lost 0 bases and J lost 7, with 7 bases in between. The CDR3 length is 14 residues. Germline loops: CDR1 LNHNV, CDR2 YYDKDF (reference sequence). The CDR3 here is CATSRDRANSPLHF. The CDR3 DNA sequence: TGTGCCACCAGCAGAGATCGAGCGAATTCACCCCTCCACTTT.

The V gene is TRBV7-2, the J gene TRBJ2-7, with 9 bases aligning to TRBD2. The CDR3 contains 15 residues. The V gene end was trimmed by 1 base and the J gene end by 6 bases; junction bases not matched to a gene: 7. The germline V gene has CDR1 SGHTA and CDR2 FQGNSA. The CDR3 DNA follows: TGTGCCAGCAGCTTAGTCCCGGCGGGAGGGAGCGAGCAGTACTTC. Its protein is CASSLVPAGGSEQYF. Combining the CDR3 with reference TRBV7-2 and TRBJ2-7 gives the whole variable domain GAGVSQSPSNKVTEKGKDVELRCDPISGHTALYWYRQSLGQGLEFLIYFQGNSAPDKSGLPSDRFSAERTGGSVSTLTIQRTQQEDSAVYLCASSLVPAGGSEQYFGPGTRLTVT.

The chain links TRBV11-2 to TRBJ2-1; 13 nucleotides align to TRBD2. V lost 4 bases and J lost 6; bases outside the gene matches: 3. Germline loops: CDR1 SGHAT, CDR2 FQNNGV. The CDR3 consists of 15 residues. The DNA for the CDR3 is TGTGCCAGCAGCTGGACTAGCGGGAGTGTCAATGAGCAGTTCTTC. Its protein is CASSWTSGSVNEQFF. Together with reference TRBV11-2 and TRBJ2-1, the CDR3 gives the full variable domain: EAGVAQSPRYKIIEKRQSVAFWCNPISGHATLYWYQQILGQGPKLLIQFQNNGVVDDSQLPKDRFSAERLKGVDSTLKIQPAKLEDSAVYLCASSWTSGSVNEQFFGPGTRLTVL.

The chain couples TRBV6-6 to TRBJ1-1; tentatively, D is TRBD1 (6 bases). Per the germline V gene, CDR1 is MNHNY and CDR2 is SVGAGI (reference sequence). Trimming removed 7 bases at V and 6 bases at J, with 12 bases between. This CDR3 region has 12 residues. The CDR3 nucleotides read TGTGCCAGCAATGATGAGGGGGCTGAAGCTTTCTTT. It encodes CASNDEGAEAFF.

This clone has a handful of counts. The DNA for the CDR3 is TGTGCCAGCAGCCAAGAATCTTCCCCGGGAAATCAGCCCCAGCATTTT. Protein sequence: CASSQESSPGNQPQHF. This sequence joins TRBV3-1 (or the pseudogene TRBV3-2) and TRBJ1-5; the D is unclear. V was pared by 0 bases and J by 4 bases, with 13 bases between. Germline CDR1 is LGHDT and CDR2 is YNNKEL (reference sequence). This CDR3 has 16 residues.

The chain combines TRBV30 with TRBJ1-2, with D unclear. CDR1 and CDR2 from the germline V gene are GTSNPN and SVGIG (reference sequence). Deletions cut 0 bases from V and 3 bases from J, with 11 bases between. CDR3 length: 14 amino acids. Here the CDR3 reads CAWSVPGSHYGYTF. As DNA, the CDR3 is TGTGCCTGGAGTGTACCTGGCAGCCACTATGGCTACACCTTC.

The V gene is TRBV9, the J gene TRBJ1-1; unclear D gene. Germline values: CDR1 SGDLS, CDR2 YYNGEE. V lost 4 bases and J lost 0, with 10 bases in between. This CDR3 has 14 residues. CDR3 in DNA: TGTGCCAGCAGCCCCGAAGGCGTGAACACTGAAGCTTTCTTT. Protein: CASSPEGVNTEAFF.

The V call is TRBV7-8, the J call TRBJ2-7; tentatively, D is TRBD1 or TRBD2 (5 bases each). Germline CDR1 reads SGHVS; CDR2 reads FQNEAQ. The CDR3 covers 13 residues. V lost 1 base and J lost 6, with 10 bases in between. In nucleotides, the CDR3 is TGTGCCAGCAGCTTAGGGTCCGGGGCCGAGCAGTACTTC. Translated, it gives CASSLGSGAEQYF.

The chain couples TRBV5-1 to TRBJ2-3; D is ambiguous. V lost 0 bases and J 2 bases, leaving 10 bases between the germline ends. The CDR3 contains 15 residues. Germline V lookup: CDR1 SGHRS, CDR2 YFSETQ. The CDR3 DNA reads TGCGCCAGCAGCTTGGACGGGCTTCACACAGATACGCAGTATTTT. Translating gives CASSLDGLHTDTQYF.

This clone is a singleton in its sample. The chain joins TRBV5-1 to TRBJ1-1; TRBD1 is a possible D gene (6 bases). The CDR3 is made up of 13 amino acids. V lost 2 bases, J lost 8 bases, and 13 bases lay in between. Looked up from germline, CDR1 is SGHRS and CDR2 is YFSETQ. CDR3 in DNA: TGCGCCAGCAGCTTCTCAGGGGCGGGGGAAGCTTTCTTT. This sequence encodes CASSFSGAGEAFF.

Comments on this clone: One end of the junction is discordant with germline, which a read error may explain. CDR3 DNA: TGTGCCAGCACCTTGAATGTGGGGGCGATTTCCATCAATGAGCAGTTCTTC. Translation gives CASTLNVGAISINEQFF. J is TRBJ2-1 and V is TRBV5-5, with TRBD1 as a possible D gene (6 bases). This CDR3 region has 17 residues. Per the germline V gene, CDR1 is SGHKS and CDR2 is YYEKEE (reference sequence).

The chain carries TRBV2 and TRBJ2-1, with D possibly being TRBD2 (5 bases). Germline assignment: CDR1 SNHLY and CDR2 FYNNEI. The CDR3 runs to 15 residues. The ends were cut back, 4 bases at V and 8 bases at J, with 18 bases in the middle. The CDR3 DNA follows: TGTGCCAGCAGTGTGTACCTCCGGTCCGGGGATGAGCAGTTCTTC. Residues: CASSVYLRSGDEQFF.